These 7 T cell receptor beta chains were all obtained from the same sample, sequenced in a study of cytomegalovirus exposure and HLA in healthy donors. Use of 60 Vbeta and 13 Jbeta primers characterized the PCR. Generated by immunoSEQ multiplex PCR, the TCRdb table keeps only in-frame clones and is missing some. This sample's table reports 75,000 to 100,000 clones. Sequencing was done on a sample of PBMCs. Every receptor here comes from a woman in her sixties or seventies in good health and CMV-seronegative.

The chain couples TRBV27 to TRBJ2-5; 7 bases fit TRBD1. The germline CDR1 and CDR2 sequences are MNHEY and SMNVEV (reference sequence). V shed 6 bases and J 2 bases; nucleotides not matched to a gene: 12. The CDR3 has 16 residues. In nucleotides, the CDR3 is TGTGCCAGCAGACCTCTCCACAGGGGCAGTCAAGAGACCCAGTACTTC. It yields the protein CASRPLHRGSQETQYF.

V gene TRBV5-4 combines with J gene TRBJ2-5, with D perhaps matching TRBD1 (5 bases). The tail of the sequence fits TRBJ2-7 better, so the J call may be wrong. Germline assignment: CDR1 SGHNT and CDR2 YYREEE (reference sequence). The CDR3 extends over 15 amino acids. The CDR3 DNA sequence: TGTGCCAGCAGCTTGTTTTTTCCAGGGTCCTACGAGCAGTACTTC. This translates into CASSLFFPGSYEQYF.

The chain has TRBV9 and TRBJ2-1, with 11 bases that match TRBD2. The junction had 12 bases not matched to a gene; V was cut back by 4 bases and J by 9 bases. CDR3 length: 16 amino acids. CDR1 and CDR2 from the germline V gene are SGDLS and YYNGEE. CDR3: CASSSPALAGVGEQFF. For the CDR3, the DNA is TGTGCCAGCAGCTCACCGGCACTAGCGGGAGTAGGTGAGCAGTTCTTC.

This chain links TRBV18 with TRBJ2-2; no reliable D call. This CDR3 region has 12 residues. The germline CDR1 and CDR2 sequences are KGHSH and LQKENI. Trimming left V 3 bases short and J 5 bases short, with 4 bases between. The CDR3 reads CASSPPTGELFF. Here the CDR3 DNA reads TGTGCCAGCTCACCTCCAACCGGGGAGCTGTTTTTT.

This chain links TRBV4-2 with TRBJ2-7, with a tentative D call TRBD2 (6 bases). This CDR3 is 14 amino acids long. Trimming pared 0 bases from V and 4 bases from J, leaving 10 bases between. In germline, CDR1 is LGHNA, CDR2 YNFKEQ. DNA for the CDR3: TGTGCCAGCAGCCAAGAAATAGCGGAATACGAGCAGTACTTC. Its protein product is CASSQEIAEYEQYF.

The chain joins TRBV28 to TRBJ2-1, with 10 bases lining up with TRBD2. The CDR3 is made up of 20 amino acids. In germline, CDR1 is MDHEN, CDR2 SYDVKM. The V gene end was trimmed by 4 bases and the J gene end by 5 bases; junction bases not matched to a gene: 20. The CDR3 is CASSSYAQTSGRAWDNEQFF. The CDR3 nucleotides read TGTGCCAGCAGTTCCTACGCCCAGACCAGCGGGAGGGCCTGGGACAATGAGCAGTTCTTC.

The gene calls are TRBV29-1 and TRBJ1-4; D gene uncertain. V lost 4 bases and J 6 bases, leaving 3 bases between the germline ends. The CDR3 is 10 residues long. Germline assignment: CDR1 SQVTM and CDR2 ANQGSEA. CDR3 bases: TGCAGCGTTGCTGATGAAAAACTGTTTTTT. Its protein is CSVADEKLFF.